These 15 T cell receptor beta chains came from one sample sequenced in a study of blood T cell repertoires in COVID-19. Profiling relied on immunoSEQ multiplex PCR, and the TCRdb table lists in-frame clones only, not all of them. Of 140,000 or so clones in the sample, roughly 84% were seen once. Sequencing was carried out using peripheral blood. These TCRs come from a man aged 60 to 75 with active or convalescent COVID-19.

The chain carries TRBV27 and TRBJ1-2, with a tentative D call TRBD1 (6 bases). From germline, CDR1 is MNHEY and CDR2 SMNVEV (reference sequence). The V and J ends lost 2 bases and 3 bases respectively, with 10 bases between them. This CDR3 region has 14 residues. Here the CDR3 DNA reads TGTGCCAGCAGTTTACAACAGGGACACTATGGCTACACCTTC. This encodes CASSLQQGHYGYTF.

This chain uses TRBV2 with TRBJ1-5; possibly TRBD1 for D (6 bases). Trimming took off 2 bases at V and 4 bases at J, with 12 bases between the two ends. In germline, CDR1 is SNHLY, CDR2 FYNNEI. This CDR3 region has 15 residues. The CDR3 bases are TGTGCCAGCAGTGAATATGGGGGCAGTAATCAGCCCCAGCATTTT. Translated, it gives CASSEYGGSNQPQHF.

The rearrangement uses TRBV7-9 and TRBJ2-5; 7 bases fit TRBD1. The V gene end was trimmed by 3 bases and the J gene end by 0 bases; junction bases not matched to a gene: 1. There are 14 residues in the CDR3. Germline CDR1 and CDR2: SEHNR and FQNEAQ (reference sequence). The CDR3 DNA follows: TGTGCCAGCAGCTTGGGACAGTACCAAGAGACCCAGTACTTC. Amino acid sequence: CASSLGQYQETQYF.

The chain joins TRBV19 to TRBJ2-2; 7 bases align to TRBD1. Germline V CDR1 and CDR2: LNHDA, SQIVND (reference sequence). After removal of 4 bases from V and 5 bases from J, the junction contained 4 bases not matched to a gene. The CDR3 consists of 14 residues. CDR3 residues: CASSTTTGTGELFF. The CDR3 DNA is TGTGCCAGTAGTACCACGACAGGGACCGGGGAGCTGTTTTTT.

The rearrangement joins TRBV2 to TRBJ2-7; 9 bases map to TRBD2. The CDR3 covers 14 residues. The trim removed 4 bases at V and 3 bases at J, leaving 4 bases unmatched. From germline, CDR1 is SNHLY and CDR2 FYNNEI. Here the CDR3 reads CASSGGSGGYEQYF. The CDR3 DNA follows: TGTGCCAGCAGTGGAGGTAGCGGGGGCTACGAGCAGTACTTC. Together with reference TRBV2 and TRBJ2-7, the CDR3 gives the full variable domain: EPEVTQTPSHQVTQMGQEVILRCVPISNHLYFYWYRQILGQKVEFLVSFYNNEISEKSEIFDDQFSVERPDGSNFTLKIRSTKLEDSAMYFCASSGGSGGYEQYFGPGTRLTVT.

The J gene is TRBJ2-1, the V gene TRBV20-1; 8 nucleotides match TRBD2. V lost 6 bases, J lost 0 bases, and 7 bases stayed unmatched. The CDR3 is 15 amino acids. Looked up from germline, CDR1 is DFQATT and CDR2 is SNEGSKA (reference sequence). CDR3 nucleotide sequence: TGCAGTGCAAGTAGCGGGACAAGCTCCTACAATGAGCAGTTCTTC. Translating gives CSASSGTSSYNEQFF.

The chain carries TRBV10-2 and TRBJ2-7; 7 bases map to TRBD1. CDR1 and CDR2 from the germline V gene are WSHSY and SAAADI. This CDR3 comprises 15 residues. V lost 3 bases, J lost 0 bases, and 5 bases stayed unmatched. This CDR3 is CASSESGTVSYEQYF. Here the CDR3 DNA reads TGCGCCAGCAGTGAATCCGGGACAGTCTCCTACGAGCAGTACTTC.

The chain recombines TRBV29-1 with TRBJ1-1, with 8 bases identical to TRBD1. This CDR3 comprises 13 residues. The junction had 6 bases not matched to a gene; V was cut back by 2 bases and J by 7 bases. Germline V gives CDR1 SQVTM, CDR2 ANQGSEA. The CDR3 DNA follows: TGCAGCGTTGAAAAAGGACAGGGTGTTGAAGCTTTCTTT. Translating gives CSVEKGQGVEAFF.

The CDR3: CASSEGQGVWYEQYF. DNA of the CDR3: TGTGCCAGCAGTGAGGGACAGGGAGTTTGGTACGAGCAGTACTTC. V is TRBV6-1 and J is TRBJ2-7; TRBD1 aligns across 9 bases. Per germline, CDR1 MNHNS and CDR2 SASEGT. CDR3 length: 15 residues. The junction had 7 bases not matched to a gene; V was cut back by 3 bases and J by 4 bases.

V and J are TRBV4-1 and TRBJ2-7; 10 positions agree with TRBD2. The CDR3 covers 18 residues. The V segment lost 1 base and the J segment 4 bases; nucleotides outside the gene matches: 13. In germline, CDR1 is MGHRA, CDR2 YSYEKL. CDR3 DNA: TGCGCCAGCAGCCAAGCAGCGGAGCGGGGGGGCCCCTTTTACGAGCAGTACTTC. Its translation is CASSQAAERGGPFYEQYF.

This clone was recorded only once. CDR3 region: CASSSGSLNTF. The CDR3 nucleotides are TGTGCCAGCAGTTCAGGGTCCCTTAACACCTTC. The chain uses TRBV6-5 and TRBJ1-2; D perhaps matches TRBD1 (5 bases). There are 11 residues in the CDR3. CDR1 and CDR2 (germline): MNHEY, SVGAGI. V was clipped by 4 bases and J by 12 bases, with 12 bases between them.

The rearrangement joins TRBV5-6 to TRBJ2-4; possibly TRBD1 for D (6 bases). The germline CDR1 and CDR2 sequences are SGHDT and YYEEEE. The V end was cut by 2 bases, the J end by 1 base, with 10 bases between. The CDR3 runs 15 residues. CDR3 in amino acids: CASSFSTGAKNIQYF. CDR3 coding DNA: TGTGCCAGCAGCTTTTCCACAGGGGCCAAAAACATTCAGTACTTC.

The gene calls are TRBV6-6 and TRBJ2-1; TRBD1 aligns across 7 bases. The CDR3 runs to 15 residues. Per germline, CDR1 MNHNY and CDR2 SVGAGI (reference sequence). J lost 1 base, V lost 4 bases, and 4 bases had no gene match. CDR3 bases: TGTGCCAGCAGTTTCGCGACAGGGTCCTACAATGAGCAGTTCTTC. Translation gives CASSFATGSYNEQFF.

This clone was seen only once. The genes are TRBV2 and TRBJ2-5; 7 bases align to TRBD2. Germline V gene lookup returns CDR1 SNHLY and CDR2 FYNNEI. The CDR3 is 16 amino acids. V gave up 8 bases and J gave up 5 bases; unmatched junction bases: 17. CDR3 in DNA: TGTGCCAGCGCCCTCGGTGGCGGGAGATCGTGGGAGACCCAGTACTTC. It encodes CASALGGGRSWETQYF.

The V gene is TRBV27, the J gene TRBJ2-1, with a tentative D call TRBD2 (6 bases). The V end was cut by 4 bases, the J end by 8 bases, with 21 bases between. Germline CDR1 is MNHEY and CDR2 is SMNVEV (reference sequence). The CDR3 sequence is 16 residues long. This CDR3 reads CASSSLEVGRRDEQFF. The CDR3 DNA sequence: TGTGCCAGCAGTTCCCTGGAAGTGGGCAGGAGGGATGAGCAGTTCTTC.